This T cell receptor beta chain is from a study of radiotherapy plus CTLA-4 blockade in lung cancer. The overall study: With 31% of patients having disease control, objective responses were seen in 15% to 20%. Whole-study findings and limits: Following radiotherapy plus ipilimumab, tumor-derived TCR clones expanded in the blood.

Libraries were prepared by immunoSEQ multiplex PCR; TCRdb keeps only in-frame clonotypes and omits some of them. The table records about 98,000 clones, almost 90% of them present only once. Of note for this clone: Its antigen is as yet unknown.

V dropped 7 bases and J dropped 4; count of bases not matched to a gene: 4. This CDR3 comprises 12 residues. Germline-derived CDR1 and CDR2 are SGHRS and YFSETQ. This receptor was identified in a human donor with non-small cell lung cancer that progressed on radiotherapy plus ipilimumab. This chain connects TRBV5-1 to TRBJ2-7, with 8 bases that match TRBD1. The sample in question was peripheral blood, obtained from a patient treated with radiotherapy plus ipilimumab. The CDR3 region is CASRQGTYEQYF. DNA of the CDR3: TGCGCCAGCCGACAGGGGACATACGAGCAGTACTTC.